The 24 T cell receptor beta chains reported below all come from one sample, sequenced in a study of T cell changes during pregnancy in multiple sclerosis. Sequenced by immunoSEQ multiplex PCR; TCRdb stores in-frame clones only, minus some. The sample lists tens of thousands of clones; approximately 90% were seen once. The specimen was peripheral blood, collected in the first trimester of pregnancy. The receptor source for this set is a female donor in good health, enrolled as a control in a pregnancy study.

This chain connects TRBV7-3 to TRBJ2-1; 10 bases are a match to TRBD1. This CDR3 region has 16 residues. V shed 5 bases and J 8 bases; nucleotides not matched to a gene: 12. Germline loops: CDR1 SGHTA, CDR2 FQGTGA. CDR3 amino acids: CASSLDDRGRADEQFF. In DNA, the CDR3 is TGTGCCAGCAGCCTAGACGACAGGGGGCGCGCCGATGAGCAGTTCTTC.

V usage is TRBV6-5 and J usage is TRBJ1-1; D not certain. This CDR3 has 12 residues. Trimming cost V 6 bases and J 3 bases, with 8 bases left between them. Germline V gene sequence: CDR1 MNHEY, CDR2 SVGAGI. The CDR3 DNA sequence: TGTGCCAGCAGGGTGGGAGACACTGAAGCTTTCTTT. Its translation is CASRVGDTEAFF.

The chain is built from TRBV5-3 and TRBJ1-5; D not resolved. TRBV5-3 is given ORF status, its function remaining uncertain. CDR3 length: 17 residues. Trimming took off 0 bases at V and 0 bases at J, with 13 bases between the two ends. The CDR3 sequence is CARSLAQWPYSNQPQHF. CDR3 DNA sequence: TGTGCCAGAAGCTTGGCTCAATGGCCTTATAGCAATCAGCCCCAGCATTTT.

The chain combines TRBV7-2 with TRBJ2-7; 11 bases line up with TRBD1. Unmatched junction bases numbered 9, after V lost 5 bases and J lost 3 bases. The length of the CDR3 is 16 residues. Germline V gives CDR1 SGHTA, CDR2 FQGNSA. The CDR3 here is CASSQLGGTGGYEQYF. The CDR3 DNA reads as TGTGCCAGCAGCCAACTAGGGGGGACAGGGGGCTACGAGCAGTACTTC.

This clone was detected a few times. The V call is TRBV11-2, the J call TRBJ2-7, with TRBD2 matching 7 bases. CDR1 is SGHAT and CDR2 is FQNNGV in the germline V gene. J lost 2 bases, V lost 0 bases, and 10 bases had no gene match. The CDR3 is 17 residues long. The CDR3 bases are TGTGCCAGCAGCTTAGATTCGCGGGGGAATCCACCCTACGAGCAGTACTTC. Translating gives CASSLDSRGNPPYEQYF.

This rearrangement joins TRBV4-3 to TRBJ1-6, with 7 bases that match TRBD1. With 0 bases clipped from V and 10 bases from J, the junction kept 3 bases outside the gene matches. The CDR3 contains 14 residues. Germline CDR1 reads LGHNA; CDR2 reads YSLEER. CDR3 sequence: CASSQDRGGSPLHF. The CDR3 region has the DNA TGCGCCAGCAGCCAAGATAGAGGGGGCTCACCCCTCCACTTT.

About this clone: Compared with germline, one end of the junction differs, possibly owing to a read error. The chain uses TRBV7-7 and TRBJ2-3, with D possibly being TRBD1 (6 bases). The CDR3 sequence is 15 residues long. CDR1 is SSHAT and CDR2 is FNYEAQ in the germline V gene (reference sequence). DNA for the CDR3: TGTGCTAGCAGTCTTGGACAGAGCCGCACAGATACGCAGTATTTT. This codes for CASSLGQSRTDTQYF.

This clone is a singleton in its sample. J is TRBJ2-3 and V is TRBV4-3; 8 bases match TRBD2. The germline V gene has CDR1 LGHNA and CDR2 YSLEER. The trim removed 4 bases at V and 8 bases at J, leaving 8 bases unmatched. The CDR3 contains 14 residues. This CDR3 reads CASSPGTSRGTQYF. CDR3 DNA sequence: TGCGCCAGCAGCCCTGGGACTAGTCGGGGTACGCAGTATTTT.

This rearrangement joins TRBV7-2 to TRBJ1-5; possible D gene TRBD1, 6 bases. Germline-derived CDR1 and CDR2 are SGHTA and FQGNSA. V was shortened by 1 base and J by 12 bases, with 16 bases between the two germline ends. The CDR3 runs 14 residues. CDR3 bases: TGTGCCAGCAGCTTAGGGCCCTTGGACAGACTCCAGCATTTT. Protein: CASSLGPLDRLQHF.

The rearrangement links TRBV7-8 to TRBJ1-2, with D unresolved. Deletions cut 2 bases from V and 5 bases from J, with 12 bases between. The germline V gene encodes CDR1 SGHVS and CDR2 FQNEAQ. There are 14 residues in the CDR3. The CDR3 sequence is CASSLNAGAYGYTF. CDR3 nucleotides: TGTGCCAGCAGCTTAAACGCCGGAGCATATGGCTACACCTTC.

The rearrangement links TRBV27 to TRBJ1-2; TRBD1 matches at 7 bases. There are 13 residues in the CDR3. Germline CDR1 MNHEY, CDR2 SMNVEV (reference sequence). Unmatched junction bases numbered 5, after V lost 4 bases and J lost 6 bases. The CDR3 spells CASSSPGGNGYTF. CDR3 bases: TGTGCCAGCAGTTCTCCAGGGGGGAATGGCTACACCTTC.

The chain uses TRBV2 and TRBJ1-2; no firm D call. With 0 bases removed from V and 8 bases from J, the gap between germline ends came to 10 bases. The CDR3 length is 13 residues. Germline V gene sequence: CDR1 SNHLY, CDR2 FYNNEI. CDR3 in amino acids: CASSEAPRRGYTF. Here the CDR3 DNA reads TGTGCCAGCAGTGAAGCGCCACGCCGGGGCTACACCTTC.

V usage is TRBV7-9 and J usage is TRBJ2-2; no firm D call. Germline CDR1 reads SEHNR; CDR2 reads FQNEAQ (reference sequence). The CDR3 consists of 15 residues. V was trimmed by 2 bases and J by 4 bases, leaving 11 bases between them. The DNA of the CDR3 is TGTGCCAGCAGCTTAAACCGCGGAGCCACCGGGGAGCTGTTTTTT. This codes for CASSLNRGATGELFF.

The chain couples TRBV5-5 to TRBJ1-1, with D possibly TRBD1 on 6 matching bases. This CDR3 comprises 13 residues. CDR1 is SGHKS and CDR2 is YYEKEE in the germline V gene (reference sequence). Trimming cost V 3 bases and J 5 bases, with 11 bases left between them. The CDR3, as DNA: TGTGCCAGCAGCTGGAGGGGGGGGACTGAAGCTTTCTTT. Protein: CASSWRGGTEAFF. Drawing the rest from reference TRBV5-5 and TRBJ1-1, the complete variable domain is DAGVTQSPTHLIKTRGQQVTLRCSPISGHKSVSWYQQVLGQGPQFIFQYYEKEERGRGNFPDRFSARQFPNYSSELNVNALLLGDSALYLCASSWRGGTEAFFGQGTRLTVV.

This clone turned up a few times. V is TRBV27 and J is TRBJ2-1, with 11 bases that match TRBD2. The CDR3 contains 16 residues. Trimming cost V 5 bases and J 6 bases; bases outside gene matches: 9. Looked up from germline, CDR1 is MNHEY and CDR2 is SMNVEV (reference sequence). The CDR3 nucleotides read TGTGCCAGCAGTCCTCCTGGACTAGCGGGCCCCAATGAGCAGTTCTTC. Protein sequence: CASSPPGLAGPNEQFF.

CDR3 in DNA: TGTGCCAGCAGTGACAGGGGGGCTAGCAATCAGCCCCAGCATTTT. Its translation: CASSDRGASNQPQHF. The chain joins TRBV27 to TRBJ1-5; 9 nucleotides line up with TRBD1. CDR1 MNHEY and CDR2 SMNVEV come from the germline V gene (reference sequence). The junction had 2 bases not matched to a gene; V was cut back by 5 bases and J by 0 bases. This CDR3 contains 15 residues.

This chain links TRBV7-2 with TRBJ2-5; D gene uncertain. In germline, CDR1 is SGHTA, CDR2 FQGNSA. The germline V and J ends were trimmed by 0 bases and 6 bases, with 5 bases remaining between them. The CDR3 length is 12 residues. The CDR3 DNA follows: TGTGCCAGCAGCTTAGCGAAGCAGACCCAGTACTTC. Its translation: CASSLAKQTQYF.

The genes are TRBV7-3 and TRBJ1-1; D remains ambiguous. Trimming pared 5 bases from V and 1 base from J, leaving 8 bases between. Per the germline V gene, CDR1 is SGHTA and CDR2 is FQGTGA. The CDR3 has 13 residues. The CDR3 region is CASSPQENTEAFF. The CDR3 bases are TGTGCCAGCAGCCCCCAGGAGAACACTGAAGCTTTCTTT.

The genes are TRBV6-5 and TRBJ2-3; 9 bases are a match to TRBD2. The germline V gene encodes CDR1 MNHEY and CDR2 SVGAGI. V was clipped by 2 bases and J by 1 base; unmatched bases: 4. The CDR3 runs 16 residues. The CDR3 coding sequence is TGTGCCAGCAGTTACGGCGCGGGGGGGCGCACAGATACGCAGTATTTT. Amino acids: CASSYGAGGRTDTQYF.

This CDR3 reads CASSDGGENTGELFF. Here the CDR3 DNA reads TGTGCCAGCAGTGACGGGGGGGAAAACACCGGGGAGCTGTTTTTT. The rearrangement uses TRBV6-4 and TRBJ2-2; TRBD2 matches at 7 bases. V lost 2 bases, J lost 2 bases, and 2 bases stayed unmatched. CDR3 length: 15 residues. In germline, CDR1 is MRHNA, CDR2 SNTAGT.

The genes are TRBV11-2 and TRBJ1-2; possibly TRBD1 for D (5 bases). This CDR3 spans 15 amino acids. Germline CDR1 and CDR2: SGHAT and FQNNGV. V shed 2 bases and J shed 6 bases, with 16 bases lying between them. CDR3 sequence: CASSLNQGGVNGYTF. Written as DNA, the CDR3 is TGTGCCAGCAGCTTAAACCAGGGCGGTGTTAATGGCTACACCTTC. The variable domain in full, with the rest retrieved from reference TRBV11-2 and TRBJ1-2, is EAGVAQSPRYKIIEKRQSVAFWCNPISGHATLYWYQQILGQGPKLLIQFQNNGVVDDSQLPKDRFSAERLKGVDSTLKIQPAKLEDSAVYLCASSLNQGGVNGYTFGSGTRLTVV.

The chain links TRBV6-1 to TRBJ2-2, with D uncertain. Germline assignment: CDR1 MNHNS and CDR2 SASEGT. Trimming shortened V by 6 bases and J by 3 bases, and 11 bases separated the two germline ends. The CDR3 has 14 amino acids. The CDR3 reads CASRNLAYTGELFF. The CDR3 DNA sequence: TGTGCCAGCAGAAACTTAGCTTACACCGGGGAGCTGTTTTTT.

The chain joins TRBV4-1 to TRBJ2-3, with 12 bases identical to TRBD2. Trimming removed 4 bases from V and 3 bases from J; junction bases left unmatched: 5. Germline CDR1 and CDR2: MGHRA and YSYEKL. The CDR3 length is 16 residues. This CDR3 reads CASSPTSGGRTDTQYF. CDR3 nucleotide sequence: TGCGCCAGCAGCCCGACTAGCGGGGGCCGAACAGATACGCAGTATTTT.

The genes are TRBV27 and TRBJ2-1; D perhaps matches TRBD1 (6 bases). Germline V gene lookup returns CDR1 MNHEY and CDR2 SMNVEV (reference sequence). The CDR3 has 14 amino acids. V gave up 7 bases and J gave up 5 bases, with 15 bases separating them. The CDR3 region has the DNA TGTGCCAGCAATCGCCCGGGACATCACAATGAGCAGTTCTTC. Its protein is CASNRPGHHNEQFF.